These 17 T cell receptor beta chains came from one sample sequenced in a study of blood T cell repertoires in COVID-19. Here immunoSEQ multiplex PCR was the method, and the copy in TCRdb shows in-frame clones only, minus some. This sample has 50,000 to 65,000 clones; roughly 80% occur once, and the top ten carry roughly 5%. The specimen sequenced was peripheral blood. The source of these receptors is a man in his sixties or seventies with acute or convalescent COVID-19.

The chain is built from TRBV1 and TRBJ1-1; the table gives TRBD1 as D, unverified against the DNA. TRBV1 is annotated as a pseudogene. The CDR3 contains 18 residues. The CDR3 DNA reads as TGCACCAGCAGCCAAGACGGCGGACAGGAACCTCTGAACACTGAAGCTTTCTTT. Protein product: CTSSQDGGQEPLNTEAFF.

The gene calls are TRBV29-1 and TRBJ1-1, with a tentative D call TRBD1 (6 bases). The CDR3 has 15 amino acids. The ends were cut back, 4 bases at V and 1 base at J, with 16 bases in the middle. Germline lookup yields CDR1 SQVTM and CDR2 ANQGSEA. CDR3 region: CSVARGTHSNTEAFF. The CDR3 DNA is TGCAGCGTTGCCAGGGGCACCCACTCGAACACTGAAGCTTTCTTT.

In regard to this clone: Additional DNA sequences in this sample encode the identical CDR3. The V and J genes are TRBV6-1 and TRBJ2-7, with 7 bases matching TRBD1. CDR3 size: 15 residues. V shed 2 bases and J 1 base; nucleotides not matched to a gene: 5. CDR1 is MNHNS and CDR2 is SASEGT in the germline V gene. CDR3 bases: TGTGCCAGCAGTGAACCCGGGACAGATTCCTACGAGCAGTACTTC. Translated, it gives CASSEPGTDSYEQYF.

This clone appeared a single time. The V call is TRBV2, the J call TRBJ2-7; D remains ambiguous. V lost 4 bases and J 4 bases, leaving 11 bases between the germline ends. Germline V gene data show CDR1 as SNHLY and CDR2 as FYNNEI. The CDR3 totals 13 residues. The CDR3 spells CASSVPSGYEQYF. CDR3 nucleotides: TGTGCCAGCAGTGTTCCGTCAGGTTACGAGCAGTACTTC.

For the CDR3, the DNA is TGTGCCATCAGCCGGGACAGGAACACCGGGGAGCTGTTTTTT. It specifies CAISRDRNTGELFF. The rearrangement uses TRBV10-3 and TRBJ2-2; TRBD1 matches 7 bases. Trimming cost V 6 bases and J 1 base; bases outside gene matches: 2. This CDR3 spans 14 amino acids. Germline values: CDR1 ENHRY, CDR2 SYGVKD.

The gene calls are TRBV2 and TRBJ2-2, with 7 nucleotides matching TRBD1. CDR1 and CDR2 (germline): SNHLY, FYNNEI. The CDR3 is made up of 14 amino acids. After removal of 5 bases from V and 7 bases from J, the junction contained 7 bases not matched to a gene. The chain's CDR3 is CASSRRGQGGELFF. The CDR3 nucleotides are TGTGCCAGCAGTCGTAGGGGGCAAGGCGGGGAGCTGTTTTTT.

The rearrangement uses TRBV10-3 and TRBJ1-1; D not resolved. V was shortened by 0 bases and J by 0 bases, with 11 bases between the two germline ends. From germline, CDR1 is ENHRY and CDR2 SYGVKD. This CDR3 is 16 amino acids long. CDR3 amino acids: CAISESNGPMNTEAFF. The CDR3 nucleotides are TGTGCCATCAGTGAGTCGAACGGTCCAATGAACACTGAAGCTTTCTTT.

This clone occurred once. The V call is TRBV19, the J call TRBJ2-3; 9 positions agree with TRBD1. After removal of 2 bases from V and 4 bases from J, the junction contained 13 bases not matched to a gene. The germline gives CDR1 LNHDA, CDR2 SQIVND (reference sequence). The CDR3 has 18 residues. CDR3 sequence (DNA): TGTGCCAGTAGTATAAAGACAGGGGGAATAATAAGCGCAGATACGCAGTATTTT. Its protein product is CASSIKTGGIISADTQYF. Based on the CDR3 plus reference TRBV19 and TRBJ2-3, the full variable domain is DGGITQSPKYLFRKEGQNVTLSCEQNLNHDAMYWYRQDPGQGLRLIYYSQIVNDFQKGDIAEGYSVSREKKESFPLTVTSAQKNPTAFYLCASSIKTGGIISADTQYFGPGTRLTVL.

The chain couples TRBV18 to TRBJ2-5; possibly TRBD1 for D (6 bases). Looked up from germline, CDR1 is KGHSH and CDR2 is LQKENI. The CDR3 contains 15 residues. V dropped 6 bases and J dropped 4 bases, with 18 bases sitting between them. In nucleotides, the CDR3 is TGTGCCAGCTCGCATTCCGGGCAGGGGCGAGAGACCCAGTACTTC. Its protein product is CASSHSGQGRETQYF.

The chain combines TRBV6-5 with TRBJ1-2, with 7 nucleotides matching TRBD1. The CDR3 consists of 13 residues. Germline CDR1 is MNHEY and CDR2 is SVGAGI. V was pared by 6 bases and J by 7 bases, with 8 bases of the junction left unmatched. CDR3 sequence reads: CASSLDRVAGYTF. In nucleotides, the CDR3 is TGTGCCAGCAGCCTCGACAGGGTCGCTGGCTACACCTTC.

V and J are TRBV6-5 and TRBJ2-2, with D tentatively TRBD1 (6 bases). CDR1 is MNHEY, CDR2 SVGAGI, per germline. The CDR3 has 15 residues. Trimming shortened V by 6 bases and J by 0 bases, and 11 bases separated the two germline ends. Written as DNA, the CDR3 is TGTGCCAGCAGGGCAGGGGTCGCGAACACCGGGGAGCTGTTTTTT. As protein: CASRAGVANTGELFF.

Remarks on this clone: At the DNA level, this CDR3 is encoded by other sequences in the same sample as well. CDR3 nucleotide sequence: TGTGCCAGCGGGGACACTGAAGCTTTCTTT. It is translated as CASGDTEAFF. The chain joins TRBV10-3 to TRBJ1-1; D not resolved. Germline V lookup: CDR1 ENHRY, CDR2 SYGVKD. The CDR3 contains 10 residues. With 10 bases removed from V and 3 bases from J, the gap between germline ends came to 6 bases.

This chain links TRBV24-1 with TRBJ1-6; 9 bases fit TRBD1. The CDR3 is 18 amino acids. Per germline, CDR1 KGHDR and CDR2 SFDVKD. V was clipped by 0 bases and J by 5 bases; unmatched bases: 7. Written as DNA, the CDR3 is TGTGCCACCAGTGATTTGGGTTCCTACAGGGGGCATAATTCACCCCTCCACTTT. Encoded protein: CATSDLGSYRGHNSPLHF.

V usage is TRBV27 and J usage is TRBJ1-2, with a tentative D call TRBD1 (5 bases). The germline CDR1 and CDR2 sequences are MNHEY and SMNVEV (reference sequence). V lost 6 bases to trimming and J lost 4 bases, with 12 bases between them. The CDR3 has 13 residues. The CDR3 DNA reads TGTGCCAGCAGCCCAACGGGGGTCTATGGCTACACCTTC. It codes for CASSPTGVYGYTF.

V gene TRBV3-1 (or the pseudogene TRBV3-2) combines with J gene TRBJ1-2; D not resolved. Trimming left V 0 bases short and J 4 bases short, with 6 bases between. The CDR3 covers 13 residues. Germline values: CDR1 LGHDT, CDR2 YNNKEL (reference sequence). CDR3 protein: CASSQEGSYGYTF. The DNA of the CDR3 is TGTGCCAGCAGCCAAGAAGGGAGCTATGGCTACACCTTC.

This chain uses TRBV7-9 with TRBJ1-4; perhaps TRBD1 as D (6 bases). Germline V lookup: CDR1 SEHNR, CDR2 FQNEAQ (reference sequence). CDR3 length equals 15 residues. Trimming took off 5 bases at V and 1 base at J, with 11 bases between the two ends. In DNA, the CDR3 is TGTGCCAGCAGCACACAGGGAGTAACTAATGAAAAACTGTTTTTT. Encoded protein: CASSTQGVTNEKLFF.

This rearrangement joins TRBV7-9 to TRBJ2-3; TRBD2 matches at 10 bases. V dropped 5 bases and J dropped 6; count of bases not matched to a gene: 8. The CDR3 runs 15 residues. From germline, CDR1 is SEHNR and CDR2 FQNEAQ (reference sequence). Written as DNA, the CDR3 is TGTGCCAGCAGCAACAGCGGGGGGGCATCCGATACGCAGTATTTT. It specifies CASSNSGGASDTQYF.